The clone carrying this TCR beta chain came up a few times. Its antigen is unknown. The CDR3 contains 16 residues. The germline V and J ends were trimmed by 2 bases and 4 bases, with 17 bases remaining between them. From germline, CDR1 is SEHNR and CDR2 FQNEAQ (reference sequence). TCRdb reanalysed the reads using MiXCR and keeps one entry per CDR3 protein. The sample records around 750,000 distinct CDR3 sequences, over 25% being singletons. The sample is drawn from a study of T cell repertoires in cytomegalovirus infection. At the level of the study: It can be stated that public TCR beta signatures indicated CMV infection as well as a matching HLA type.

The rearrangement joins TRBV7-9 to TRBJ1-2; D remains ambiguous. Sequencing was performed on cultured CD8+ T cells from PBMCs, taken from culture after CMV antigen stimulation. The receptor comes from a human donor in good health (CMV status not recorded). Some clones in this sample may be carry-over from other donors' samples. This CDR3 is CASSLKSDTILYGYTF. The CDR3 nucleotides read TGTGCCAGCAGCTTAAAATCCGACACCATCCTCTATGGCTACACCTTC.